Below are 31 T cell receptor beta chains sequenced from a single sample in a study of shared clonotypes between healthy human individuals. TCRdb's table, derived via immunoSEQ multiplex PCR, lists solely in-frame clones and lacks some. The sample gives 2,500,000 or so clones, 93% of which show up once; 0.36% is in the top ten. The specimen was naive CD4+ T cells from PBMCs. The subset was: CD45RA+ positively selected. All receptors derive from a man between 18 and 35 years old in good health. Some clones in this sample may be carry-over from other donors' samples.

The chain recombines TRBV7-2 with TRBJ1-4, with a weak D call TRBD1 (6 bases). This CDR3 region has 15 residues. Germline V gives CDR1 SGHTA, CDR2 FQGNSA. V was trimmed by 5 bases and J by 11 bases, leaving 21 bases between them. The CDR3 region is CASSPRTVVERKLFF. The DNA for the CDR3 is TGTGCCAGCAGCCCCCGGACAGTGGTCGAAAGGAAACTGTTTTTT.

The CDR3 bases are TGTGCCTGGAAGCCTGGAGGGGTGGAGCAGTACTTC. It specifies CAWKPGGVEQYF. The V call is TRBV30, the J call TRBJ2-5; D might be TRBD2 (6 bases). This CDR3 region has 12 residues. V lost 4 bases to trimming and J lost 11 bases, with 17 bases between them. Germline assignment: CDR1 GTSNPN and CDR2 SVGIG (reference sequence).

The chain has TRBV5-1 and TRBJ2-1; unclear D gene. There are 16 residues in the CDR3. CDR1 and CDR2 (germline): SGHRS, YFSETQ. V lost 1 base to trimming and J lost 0 bases, with 11 bases between them. The DNA of the CDR3 is TGCGCCAGCAGCTTGTGGGTAGAACCCTCCTACAATGAGCAGTTCTTC. Its protein is CASSLWVEPSYNEQFF.

In this sample, this clone turned up once. V usage is TRBV30 and J usage is TRBJ2-5; 7 bases are a match to TRBD2. The J call is doubtful: the DNA matches TRBJ2-7 better. Germline lookup yields CDR1 GTSNPN and CDR2 SVGIG (reference sequence). The CDR3 is 14 amino acids. The CDR3: CACSPLGGFSEQYF. CDR3 DNA sequence: TGTGCCTGCTCCCCCCTGGGGGGGTTCTCCGAGCAGTACTTC.

The rearrangement uses TRBV30 and TRBJ1-2; D gene unclear. The V and J ends lost 1 base and 3 bases respectively, with 9 bases between them. Germline V gene data show CDR1 as GTSNPN and CDR2 as SVGIG (reference sequence). The CDR3 has 13 residues. The CDR3 coding sequence is TGTGCCTGGAGTGCGGGCAGAGACTATGGCTACACCTTC. Residues: CAWSAGRDYGYTF. The full variable domain, rest sourced from reference TRBV30 and TRBJ1-2, is SQTIHQWPATLVQPVGSPLSLECTVEGTSNPNLYWYRQAAGRGLQLLFYSVGIGQISSEVPQNLSASRPQDRQFILSSKKLLLSDSGFYLCAWSAGRDYGYTFGSGTRLTVV.

The V call is TRBV5-4, the J call TRBJ2-7, with 11 bases fitting TRBD2. Trimming at V came to 4 bases and at J to 4 bases, leaving 7 bases not matched to a gene. The CDR3 is 15 amino acids. CDR1 and CDR2 (germline): SGHNT, YYREEE (reference sequence). CDR3 coding DNA: TGTGCCAGCAGCGCCCCGGGACTAGCGGTATACGAGCAGTACTTC. Residues: CASSAPGLAVYEQYF.

V usage is TRBV29-1 and J usage is TRBJ1-1; no firm D call. CDR3 length equals 15 residues. V gave up 7 bases and J gave up 4 bases, with 22 bases separating them. From germline, CDR1 is SQVTM and CDR2 ANQGSEA. This CDR3 is CSAFQRAGGFTEAFF. Written as DNA, the CDR3 is TGCAGCGCTTTCCAGAGGGCGGGCGGGTTCACTGAAGCTTTCTTT.

The chain couples TRBV6-4 to TRBJ2-3; D is ambiguous. V was clipped by 5 bases and J by 2 bases, with 8 bases between them. CDR3 length equals 13 residues. Germline CDR1 and CDR2: MRHNA and SNTAGT. Written as DNA, the CDR3 is TGTGCCAGCAGTCCGGAAAACACAGATACGCAGTATTTT. Translated, it gives CASSPENTDTQYF.

For the CDR3, the DNA is TGTGCCATCAGCGGACAGAATCTTAACTATGGCTACACCTTC. Translating it yields CAISGQNLNYGYTF. The chain couples TRBV10-3 to TRBJ1-2; D is possibly TRBD1 (6 bases). The V end was cut by 6 bases, the J end by 1 base, with 12 bases between. CDR3 length: 14 residues. CDR1 ENHRY and CDR2 SYGVKD come from the germline V gene.

This chain links TRBV6-1 with TRBJ1-5; no clear D. Germline CDR1 is MNHNS and CDR2 is SASEGT. This CDR3 region has 13 residues. Trimming took off 7 bases at V and 4 bases at J, with 11 bases between the two ends. CDR3 DNA sequence: TGTGCCAGCATGATGGGAGTAAATCAGCCCCAGCATTTT. This encodes CASMMGVNQPQHF.

The rearrangement links TRBV27 to TRBJ2-1; 8 bases align to TRBD1. V was clipped by 3 bases and J by 7 bases; unmatched bases: 11. The CDR3 sequence is 16 residues long. Germline CDR1 MNHEY, CDR2 SMNVEV (reference sequence). The CDR3, as DNA: TGTGCCAGCAGTTTCATCAGGGGGCTCTCCCAAAATGAGCAGTTCTTC. It yields the protein CASSFIRGLSQNEQFF.

V and J are TRBV4-1 and TRBJ2-1; D tentatively fits TRBD1 or TRBD2 (5 bases each). The V and J ends lost 1 base and 8 bases respectively, with 15 bases between them. This CDR3 has 15 residues. The germline gives CDR1 MGHRA, CDR2 YSYEKL. CDR3: CASSQVGTAVDEQFF. CDR3 DNA sequence: TGCGCCAGCAGCCAAGTAGGGACCGCAGTGGATGAGCAGTTCTTC.

The chain is built from TRBV9 and TRBJ1-1, with a weak D call TRBD1 (5 bases). The V and J ends lost 3 bases and 2 bases respectively, with 14 bases between them. The CDR3 sequence is 15 residues long. Germline CDR1 SGDLS, CDR2 YYNGEE. CDR3 DNA: TGTGCCAGCAGCGGGGGGATCGGGCGAAACACTGAAGCTTTCTTT. Residues: CASSGGIGRNTEAFF.

The chain combines TRBV5-1 with TRBJ2-7, with 9 nucleotides matching TRBD2. J was trimmed by 2 bases and V by 4 bases; bases with no gene match: 16. Per the germline V gene, CDR1 is SGHRS and CDR2 is YFSETQ. The CDR3 contains 18 residues. The CDR3 bases are TGCGCCAGCAGCAGGATCGGGCGGTTAGCGGGAGCAACCTACGAGCAGTACTTC. It codes for CASSRIGRLAGATYEQYF.

This chain connects TRBV5-1 to TRBJ1-1; 8 bases align to TRBD1. Germline V CDR1 and CDR2: SGHRS, YFSETQ. V gave up 6 bases and J gave up 3 bases; unmatched junction bases: 7. The CDR3 totals 14 residues. The DNA for the CDR3 is TGCGCCAGCACCCCCGGGACAGGCGACACTGAAGCTTTCTTT. As protein: CASTPGTGDTEAFF.

This chain links TRBV29-1 with TRBJ2-7; D perhaps matches TRBD1 (5 bases). Germline CDR1 reads SQVTM; CDR2 reads ANQGSEA. V lost 4 bases and J lost 2, with 9 bases in between. This CDR3 contains 12 residues. CDR3 DNA: TGCAGCGTTGCAGGGCGAACCTACGAGCAGTACTTC. It is translated as CSVAGRTYEQYF.

This chain joins TRBV27 and TRBJ2-1, with D possibly matching TRBD2 (5 bases). Germline V gene lookup returns CDR1 MNHEY and CDR2 SMNVEV (reference sequence). Trimming stripped 5 bases from V and 1 base from J, with 15 bases between. CDR3 length: 16 amino acids. CDR3 coding DNA: TGTGCCAGCAGTGCCTTGGGATCGGGGTCCTACAATGAGCAGTTCTTC. This gives the protein CASSALGSGSYNEQFF.

The V gene is TRBV5-1, the J gene TRBJ1-1; 7 positions match TRBD1. Per the germline V gene, CDR1 is SGHRS and CDR2 is YFSETQ. V trimming: 4 bases; J trimming: 5 bases; junction bases outside the gene matches: 11. This CDR3 contains 15 residues. The CDR3 reads CASSPGGSKGTEAFF. Here the CDR3 DNA reads TGCGCCAGCAGCCCAGGGGGGTCGAAAGGGACTGAAGCTTTCTTT.

This chain connects TRBV2 to TRBJ1-2; 7 nucleotides match TRBD1. This CDR3 spans 14 amino acids. Germline-derived CDR1 and CDR2 are SNHLY and FYNNEI. Trimming removed 6 bases from V and 7 bases from J; junction bases left unmatched: 11. CDR3 residues: CASRDRRGISGYTF. In DNA, the CDR3 is TGTGCCAGCAGGGACAGGAGGGGGATTAGTGGCTACACCTTC.

The V call is TRBV6-1, the J call TRBJ1-5; D uncertain. The V end was cut by 1 base, the J end by 0 bases, with 13 bases between. The V gene's germline CDR1 is MNHNS and CDR2 SASEGT. This CDR3 is built from 17 residues. The CDR3 DNA follows: TGTGCCAGCAGTGAAGTTCGCGGCAGCTATAGCAATCAGCCCCAGCATTTT. Protein sequence: CASSEVRGSYSNQPQHF.

The V and J genes are TRBV5-4 and TRBJ2-1; D may be TRBD2 (5 bases). V dropped 4 bases and J dropped 9 bases, with 20 bases sitting between them. The CDR3 covers 15 residues. Germline values: CDR1 SGHNT, CDR2 YYREEE (reference sequence). CDR3 protein: CASSPPSAEGSEQFF. CDR3 nucleotides: TGTGCCAGCAGCCCCCCGAGCGCTGAGGGTAGTGAGCAGTTCTTC. Filled out from reference TRBV5-4 and TRBJ2-1, the complete variable domain reads ETGVTQSPTHLIKTRGQQVTLRCSSQSGHNTVSWYQQALGQGPQFIFQYYREEENGRGNFPPRFSGLQFPNYSSELNVNALELDDSALYLCASSPPSAEGSEQFFGPGTRLTVL.

The CDR3 protein is CASYSGRMYNEQFF. The DNA for the CDR3 is TGTGCCAGCTATAGCGGGAGGATGTACAATGAGCAGTTCTTC. The V and J genes are TRBV7-3 and TRBJ2-1; 10 bases match TRBD2. The junction had 5 bases not matched to a gene; V was cut back by 8 bases and J by 4 bases. The CDR3 contains 14 residues. The germline V gene has CDR1 SGHTA and CDR2 FQGTGA. The full variable domain, with the rest looked up from reference TRBV7-3 and TRBJ2-1, is GAGVSQTPSNKVTEKGKYVELRCDPISGHTALYWYRQSLGQGPEFLIYFQGTGAADDSGLPNDRFFAVRPEGSVSTLKIQRTERGDSAVYLCASYSGRMYNEQFFGPGTRLTVL.

The chain carries TRBV20-1 and TRBJ2-7; D is possibly TRBD1 (5 bases). V gave up 7 bases and J gave up 5 bases, with 12 bases separating them. CDR1 and CDR2 from the germline V gene are DFQATT and SNEGSKA (reference sequence). This CDR3 has 11 amino acids. The CDR3 reads CSGKGVNEQYF. The CDR3 region has the DNA TGCAGTGGGAAAGGGGTTAACGAGCAGTACTTC.

The V and J genes are TRBV5-4 and TRBJ2-4; D may correspond to TRBD1 or TRBD2 (5 bases each). This CDR3 has 16 amino acids. CDR1 SGHNT and CDR2 YYREEE come from the germline V gene (reference sequence). V was trimmed by 4 bases and J by 7 bases, leaving 21 bases between them. The CDR3 nucleotides read TGTGCCAGCAGCGCCCGCCTCGGGGCAGAGAGGAACATTCAGTACTTC. It is translated as CASSARLGAERNIQYF.

The chain recombines TRBV28 with TRBJ2-7; D is unclear. CDR1 MDHEN and CDR2 SYDVKM come from the germline V gene. The CDR3 has 13 amino acids. Trimming removed 5 bases at V and 9 bases at J, with 17 bases between. As DNA, the CDR3 is TGTGCCAGCAGTCCCCCAGGTTATGGTCTGCAGTACTTC. Encoded protein: CASSPPGYGLQYF.

This clone turned up a few times. The chain has TRBV29-1 and TRBJ1-5, with D possibly matching TRBD1 (6 bases). CDR1 and CDR2 from the germline V gene are SQVTM and ANQGSEA. V was shortened by 7 bases and J by 7 bases, with 17 bases between the two germline ends. This CDR3 is built from 13 residues. This chain's CDR3 is CSAGSGEGQPQHF. The CDR3, as DNA: TGCAGCGCTGGGTCAGGGGAAGGACAGCCCCAGCATTTT. The full variable domain, with the rest looked up from reference TRBV29-1 and TRBJ1-5, is SAVISQKPSRDICQRGTSLTIQCQVDSQVTMMFWYRQQPGQSLTLIATANQGSEATYESGFVIDKFPISRPNLTFSTLTVSNMSPEDSSIYLCSAGSGEGQPQHFGDGTRLSIL.

The rearrangement uses TRBV5-6 and TRBJ2-3; a weak D match, TRBD2 (6 bases). Trimming took off 0 bases at V and 6 bases at J, with 14 bases between the two ends. The CDR3 length is 15 residues. Germline-derived CDR1 and CDR2 are SGHDT and YYEEEE. The CDR3 here is CASSLGLATRDTQYF. The CDR3 region has the DNA TGTGCCAGCAGCTTGGGCCTAGCGACGCGTGATACGCAGTATTTT.

The chain couples TRBV7-2 to TRBJ2-3; D might be TRBD2 (5 bases). Germline loops: CDR1 SGHTA, CDR2 FQGNSA. The V and J ends lost 3 bases and 12 bases respectively, with 13 bases between them. The CDR3 totals 12 residues. CDR3 nucleotides: TGTGCCAGCAGCTTCGCCCGGGATGTACAGTATTTT. Its translation is CASSFARDVQYF. Full variable domain (outside the CDR3, taken from reference TRBV7-2 and TRBJ2-3): GAGVSQSPSNKVTEKGKDVELRCDPISGHTALYWYRQSLGQGLEFLIYFQGNSAPDKSGLPSDRFSAERTGGSVSTLTIQRTQQEDSAVYLCASSFARDVQYFGPGTRLTVL.

The V and J genes are TRBV5-1 and TRBJ2-7; 7 nucleotides match TRBD2. This CDR3 is 16 amino acids long. V was pared by 0 bases and J by 1 base, with 7 bases of the junction left unmatched. Germline V gene sequence: CDR1 SGHRS, CDR2 YFSETQ. The DNA of the CDR3 is TGCGCCAGCAGCTTGGCTACTAGCGCAATTTCCTACGAGCAGTACTTC. Its translation is CASSLATSAISYEQYF.

The gene calls are TRBV5-1 and TRBJ2-7, with 9 bases aligning to TRBD1. This CDR3 comprises 15 residues. V trimming: 5 bases; J trimming: 3 bases; junction bases outside the gene matches: 9. Germline V gives CDR1 SGHRS, CDR2 YFSETQ. CDR3 in amino acids: CASRVRTGDDYEQYF. The DNA of the CDR3 is TGCGCCAGCAGGGTTCGGACAGGGGACGACTACGAGCAGTACTTC.

The chain recombines TRBV4-2 with TRBJ2-7; 8 nucleotides agree with TRBD2. Germline V gene sequence: CDR1 LGHNA, CDR2 YNFKEQ. V shed 1 base, J shed 1 base, and the junction held 3 bases outside the gene matches. This CDR3 region has 15 residues. The CDR3 DNA reads TGTGCCAGCAGCCAAGGGGGCGGGAGGTCCTACGAGCAGTACTTC. Residues: CASSQGGGRSYEQYF.